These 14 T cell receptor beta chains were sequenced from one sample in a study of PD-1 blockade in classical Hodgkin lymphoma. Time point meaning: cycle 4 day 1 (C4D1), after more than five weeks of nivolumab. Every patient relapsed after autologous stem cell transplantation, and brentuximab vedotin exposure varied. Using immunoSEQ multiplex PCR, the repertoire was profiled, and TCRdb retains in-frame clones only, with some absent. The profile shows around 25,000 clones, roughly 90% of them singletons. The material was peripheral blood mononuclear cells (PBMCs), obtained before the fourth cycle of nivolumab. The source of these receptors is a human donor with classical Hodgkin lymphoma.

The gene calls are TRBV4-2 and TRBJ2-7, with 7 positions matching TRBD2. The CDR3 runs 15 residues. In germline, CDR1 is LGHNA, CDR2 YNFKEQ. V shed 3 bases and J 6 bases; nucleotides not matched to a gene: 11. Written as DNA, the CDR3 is TGTGCCAGCAGCCAGAGCTGGGTCAGGGAGGGCGAGCAGTACTTC. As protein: CASSQSWVREGEQYF.

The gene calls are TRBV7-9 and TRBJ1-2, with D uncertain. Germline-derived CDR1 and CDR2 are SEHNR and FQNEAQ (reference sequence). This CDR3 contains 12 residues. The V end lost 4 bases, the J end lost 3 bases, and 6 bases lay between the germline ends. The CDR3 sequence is CASSSVHYGYTF. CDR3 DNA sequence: TGTGCCAGCAGCTCCGTTCACTATGGCTACACCTTC.

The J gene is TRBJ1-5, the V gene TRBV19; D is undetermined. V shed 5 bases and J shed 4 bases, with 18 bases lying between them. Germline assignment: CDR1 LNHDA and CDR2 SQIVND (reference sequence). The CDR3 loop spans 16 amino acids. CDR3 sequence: CASSGSWGSSNQPQHF. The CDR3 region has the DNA TGTGCCAGTAGTGGCTCTTGGGGTTCCTCTAATCAGCCCCAGCATTTT.

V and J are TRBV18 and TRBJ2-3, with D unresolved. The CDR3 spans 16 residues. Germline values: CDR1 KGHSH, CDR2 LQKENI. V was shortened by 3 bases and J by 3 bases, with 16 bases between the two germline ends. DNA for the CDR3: TGTGCCAGCTCACCGGATCAGATCCGTGGGACAGATACGCAGTATTTT. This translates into CASSPDQIRGTDTQYF.

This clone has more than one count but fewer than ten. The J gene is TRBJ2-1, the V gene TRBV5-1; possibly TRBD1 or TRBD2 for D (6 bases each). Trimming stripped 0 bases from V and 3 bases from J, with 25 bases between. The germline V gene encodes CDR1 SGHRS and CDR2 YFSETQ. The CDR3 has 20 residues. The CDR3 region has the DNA TGCGCCAGCAGCTTGGCCCCAGGGGTGAGGCGGAGGGGCCTCTACAATGAGCAGTTCTTC. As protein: CASSLAPGVRRRGLYNEQFF. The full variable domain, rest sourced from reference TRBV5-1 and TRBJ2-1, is KAGVTQTPRYLIKTRGQQVTLSCSPISGHRSVSWYQQTPGQGLQFLFEYFSETQRNKGNFPGRFSGRQFSNSRSEMNVSTLELGDSALYLCASSLAPGVRRRGLYNEQFFGPGTRLTVL.

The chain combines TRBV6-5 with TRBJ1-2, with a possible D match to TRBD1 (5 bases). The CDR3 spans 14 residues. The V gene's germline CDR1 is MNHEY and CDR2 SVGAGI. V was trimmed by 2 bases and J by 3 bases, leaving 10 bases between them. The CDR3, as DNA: TGTGCCAGCAGTTACCGGGGGACCGACTATGGCTACACCTTC. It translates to CASSYRGTDYGYTF.

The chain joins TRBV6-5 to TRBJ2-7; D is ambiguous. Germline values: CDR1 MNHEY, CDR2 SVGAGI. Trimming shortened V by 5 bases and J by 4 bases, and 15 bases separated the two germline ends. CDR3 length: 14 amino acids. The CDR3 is CASSIPGPAYEQYF. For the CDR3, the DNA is TGTGCCAGCAGTATCCCCGGGCCCGCATACGAGCAGTACTTC.

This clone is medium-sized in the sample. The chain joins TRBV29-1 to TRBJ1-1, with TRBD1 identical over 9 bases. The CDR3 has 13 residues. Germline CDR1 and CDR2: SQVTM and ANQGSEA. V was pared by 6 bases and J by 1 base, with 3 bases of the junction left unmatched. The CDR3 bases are TGCAGCGTCGGGGACAGGGCGAACACTGAAGCTTTCTTT. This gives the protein CSVGDRANTEAFF.

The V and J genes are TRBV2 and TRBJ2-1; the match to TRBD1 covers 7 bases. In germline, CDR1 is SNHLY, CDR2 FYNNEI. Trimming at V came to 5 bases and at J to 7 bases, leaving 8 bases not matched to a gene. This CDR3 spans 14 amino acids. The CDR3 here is CASSQTTGKNEQFF. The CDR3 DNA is TGTGCCAGCAGTCAAACGACAGGGAAGAATGAGCAGTTCTTC. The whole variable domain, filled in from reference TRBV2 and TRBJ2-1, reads EPEVTQTPSHQVTQMGQEVILRCVPISNHLYFYWYRQILGQKVEFLVSFYNNEISEKSEIFDDQFSVERPDGSNFTLKIRSTKLEDSAMYFCASSQTTGKNEQFFGPGTRLTVL.

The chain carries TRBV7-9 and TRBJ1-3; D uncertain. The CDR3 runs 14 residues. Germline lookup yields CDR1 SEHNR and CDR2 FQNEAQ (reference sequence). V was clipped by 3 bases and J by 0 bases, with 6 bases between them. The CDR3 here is CASSFPDSGNTIYF. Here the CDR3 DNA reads TGTGCCAGCAGCTTTCCAGACTCTGGAAACACCATATATTTT. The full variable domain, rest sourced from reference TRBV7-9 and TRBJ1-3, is DTGVSQNPRHKITKRGQNVTFRCDPISEHNRLYWYRQTLGQGPEFLTYFQNEAQLEKSRLLSDRFSAERPKGSFSTLEIQRTEQGDSAMYLCASSFPDSGNTIYFGEGSWLTVV.

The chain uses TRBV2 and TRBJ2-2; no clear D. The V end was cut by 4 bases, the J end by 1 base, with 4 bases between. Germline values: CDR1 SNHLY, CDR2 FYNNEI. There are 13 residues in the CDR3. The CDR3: CASSGVNTGELFF. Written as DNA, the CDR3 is TGTGCCAGCAGTGGGGTGAACACCGGGGAGCTGTTTTTT.

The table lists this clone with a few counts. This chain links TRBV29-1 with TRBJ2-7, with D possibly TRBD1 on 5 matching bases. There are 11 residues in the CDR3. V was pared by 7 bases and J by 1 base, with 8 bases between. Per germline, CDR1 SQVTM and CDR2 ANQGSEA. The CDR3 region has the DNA TGCAGCGGCAGGACATCCTACGAGCAGTACTTC. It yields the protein CSGRTSYEQYF.

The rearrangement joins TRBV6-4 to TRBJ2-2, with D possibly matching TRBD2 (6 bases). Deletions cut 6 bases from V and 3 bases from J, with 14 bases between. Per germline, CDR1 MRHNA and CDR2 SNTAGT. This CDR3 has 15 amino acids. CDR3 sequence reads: CASRKLADHTGELFF. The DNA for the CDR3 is TGTGCCAGCAGAAAACTAGCAGACCACACCGGGGAGCTGTTTTTT.

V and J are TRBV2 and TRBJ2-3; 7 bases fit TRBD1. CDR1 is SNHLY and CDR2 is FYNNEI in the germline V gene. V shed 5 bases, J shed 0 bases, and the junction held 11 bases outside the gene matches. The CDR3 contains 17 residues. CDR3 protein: CASSPTLTGPSTDTQYF. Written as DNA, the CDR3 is TGTGCCAGCAGTCCCACCCTGACAGGGCCTAGCACAGATACGCAGTATTTT.